This T cell receptor beta chain was sequenced for a study of shared clonotypes between healthy human individuals. Whole-study findings and limits: Expectations were that clonotype sharing among donors would be affected by sequencing depth.

Concerning this clone: Its antigen is still unknown.

Free of recent acute infections or vaccinations, the donors were healthy HIV-negative adults. Germline lookup yields CDR1 GTSNPN and CDR2 SVGIG (reference sequence). Trimming stripped 0 bases from V and 0 bases from J, with 9 bases between. The CDR3 extends over 15 amino acids. The team ran DNA from unsorted PBMCs on ten immunoSEQ deep assay plates for sequencing. Clones were read by immunoSEQ multiplex PCR, and TCRdb kept only the in-frame ones, dropping some. The data hold approximately 470,000 clones, with over 70% observed a single time. The source is a woman between 40 and 50 years old in good health. Some clones in this sample may be carry-over from other donors' samples. Sequenced: PBMCs. This sequence joins TRBV30 and TRBJ1-3; D is uncertain. The CDR3 DNA follows: TGTGCCTGGAGTGTACGGGGTCTCTCTGGAAACACCATATATTTT. It codes for CAWSVRGLSGNTIYF. The full variable domain, with the rest looked up from reference TRBV30 and TRBJ1-3, is SQTIHQWPATLVQPVGSPLSLECTVEGTSNPNLYWYRQAAGRGLQLLFYSVGIGQISSEVPQNLSASRPQDRQFILSSKKLLLSDSGFYLCAWSVRGLSGNTIYFGEGSWLTVV.